One and the same sample provided the 31 T cell receptor beta chains below, sequenced in a study of shared clonotypes between healthy human individuals. Clones were sequenced by immunoSEQ multiplex PCR, and TCRdb holds only the in-frame ones, with some missing. Here the sample spans 2.3 million or so clones, approximately 93% being singletons. Sequenced input: naive CD4+ T cells from PBMCs. Specified subset: CD45RA+ positively selected. All receptors derive from a man aged 18 to 30 in good health. Some clones in this sample may be carry-over from other donors' samples.

The chain combines TRBV4-1 with TRBJ2-7, with D perhaps given as TRBD1 or TRBD2 (5 bases each). Germline CDR1 is MGHRA and CDR2 is YSYEKL. Deletions cut 5 bases from V and 2 bases from J, with 19 bases between. The CDR3 is 16 amino acids. In DNA form, the CDR3 reads TGCGCCAGCAGCAGATACATCGGGGACGGGACCTACGAGCAGTACTTC. Its translation is CASSRYIGDGTYEQYF.

This CDR3 is CSVSALQGAAGYTF. DNA for the CDR3: TGCAGCGTCTCAGCCTTACAGGGGGCAGCTGGCTACACCTTC. The chain recombines TRBV29-1 with TRBJ1-2; 9 positions match TRBD1. There are 14 residues in the CDR3. V was pared by 6 bases and J by 7 bases, with 12 bases of the junction left unmatched. Germline CDR1 SQVTM, CDR2 ANQGSEA.

This sequence joins TRBV6-1 and TRBJ2-7; weak D call: TRBD1 (5 bases). CDR3 length equals 15 residues. Germline CDR1 and CDR2: MNHNS and SASEGT. V was pared by 4 bases and J by 5 bases, with 18 bases between. CDR3 sequence reads: CASSGWVPGLDEQYF. The CDR3 nucleotides are TGTGCCAGCAGTGGGTGGGTTCCAGGGTTGGACGAGCAGTACTTC.

This chain uses TRBV15 with TRBJ2-1; 8 bases map to TRBD2. Germline loops: CDR1 LNHNV, CDR2 YYDKDF (reference sequence). This CDR3 is built from 16 residues. V dropped 0 bases and J dropped 4; count of bases not matched to a gene: 5. The CDR3 loop reads CATSREGLAGYNEQFF. Here the CDR3 DNA reads TGTGCCACCAGCAGAGAAGGGCTAGCGGGTTACAATGAGCAGTTCTTC.

CDR3 loop: CASSLAVGRGRSGELFF. For the CDR3, the DNA is TGTGCCAGCAGCTTAGCGGTGGGCAGGGGGCGCTCCGGGGAGCTGTTTTTT. V gene TRBV7-9 combines with J gene TRBJ2-2; TRBD1 agrees at 8 bases. The CDR3 has 17 amino acids. Germline CDR1 SEHNR, CDR2 FQNEAQ (reference sequence). Trimming removed 0 bases from V and 6 bases from J; junction bases left unmatched: 9.

The V gene is TRBV6-1, the J gene TRBJ1-1; D ambiguous. Trimming took off 3 bases at V and 1 base at J, with 15 bases between the two ends. In germline, CDR1 is MNHNS, CDR2 SASEGT. This CDR3 region has 16 residues. CDR3 protein: CASSDRGDFRNTEAFF. The CDR3 DNA is TGTGCCAGCAGTGATCGAGGAGACTTTAGGAACACTGAAGCTTTCTTT.

The genes are TRBV19 and TRBJ1-2; 7 bases match TRBD1. Trimming took 6 bases from V and 2 from J; bases not matched to a gene: 12. This CDR3 contains 16 residues. Germline lookup yields CDR1 LNHDA and CDR2 SQIVND (reference sequence). The CDR3 spells CASRNPKQGQNYGYTF. Here the CDR3 DNA reads TGTGCCAGTAGAAACCCAAAACAGGGGCAGAACTATGGCTACACCTTC.

The chain links TRBV19 to TRBJ2-4; D unclear. The ends were cut back, 10 bases at V and 0 bases at J, with 13 bases in the middle. This CDR3 contains 14 residues. The germline V gene has CDR1 LNHDA and CDR2 SQIVND (reference sequence). CDR3 residues: CATRDLLAKNIQYF. As DNA, the CDR3 is TGTGCCACAAGGGATCTACTAGCCAAAAACATTCAGTACTTC.

This chain joins TRBV4-1 and TRBJ1-5; 10 nucleotides agree with TRBD1. V was pared by 5 bases and J by 5 bases, with 6 bases of the junction left unmatched. CDR3 length: 15 amino acids. Germline lookup yields CDR1 MGHRA and CDR2 YSYEKL. Here the CDR3 DNA reads TGCGCCAGCAGCGTCCCGGGACAGGGGTATCAGCCCCAGCATTTT. The encoded protein is CASSVPGQGYQPQHF.

This clone was detected once. This rearrangement joins TRBV28 to TRBJ1-1; a possible D gene is TRBD1 (5 bases). This CDR3 is built from 14 residues. Trimming removed 7 bases at V and 0 bases at J, with 12 bases between. Germline-derived CDR1 and CDR2 are MDHEN and SYDVKM. The CDR3 DNA reads TGTGCCAGCACACCTCAGACAGTGAACACTGAAGCTTTCTTT. Its protein product is CASTPQTVNTEAFF.

This clone was seen just once. The chain employs TRBV7-9 and TRBJ1-1; D is ambiguous. Trimming removed 1 base from V and 1 base from J, with 10 bases in between. The CDR3 length is 15 residues. In germline, CDR1 is SEHNR, CDR2 FQNEAQ (reference sequence). CDR3 DNA sequence: TGTGCCAGCAGCTTAGTGTTGGACGGGAACACTGAAGCTTTCTTT. It codes for CASSLVLDGNTEAFF.

The chain couples TRBV6-1 to TRBJ2-5; TRBD1 might be the D (6 bases). The CDR3 contains 15 residues. V was cut by 5 bases and J by 5 bases, with 18 bases left in between. CDR1 and CDR2 (germline): MNHNS, SASEGT. For the CDR3, the DNA is TGTGCCAGCAGTTCCGGGACAAGGGGCTTGGAGACCCAGTACTTC. Protein product: CASSSGTRGLETQYF.

This chain connects TRBV11-3 to TRBJ2-5, with TRBD2 identical over 8 bases. The CDR3 contains 17 residues. Losses at the gene ends were 4 bases for V and 5 bases for J; bases not matched to a gene: 15. CDR1 is SGHNT and CDR2 is YENEEA in the germline V gene. The CDR3 DNA reads as TGTGCCAGCAGCTCGGAAGTAGCGGGGCCACAAGAGGAGACCCAGTACTTC. Its protein product is CASSSEVAGPQEETQYF.

The chain combines TRBV2 with TRBJ1-2, with 9 bases identical to TRBD1. The CDR3 length is 15 residues. The germline V gene encodes CDR1 SNHLY and CDR2 FYNNEI. V shed 4 bases and J 6 bases; nucleotides not matched to a gene: 9. CDR3 region: CASSGTGAGGHGYTF. The CDR3 bases are TGTGCCAGCAGTGGGACAGGGGCAGGGGGCCATGGCTACACCTTC.

The V gene is TRBV11-2, the J gene TRBJ2-6, with D perhaps matching TRBD2 (6 bases). With 5 bases removed from V and 1 base from J, the gap between germline ends came to 9 bases. The germline V gene has CDR1 SGHAT and CDR2 FQNNGV. The CDR3 runs to 15 residues. CDR3 nucleotide sequence: TGTGCCAGCAGCCCGGCGGGATCTGGGGCCAACGTCCTGACTTTC. It codes for CASSPAGSGANVLTF.

This chain links TRBV5-4 with TRBJ1-5; D remains ambiguous. The V and J ends lost 4 bases and 11 bases respectively, with 16 bases between them. There are 13 residues in the CDR3. Germline-derived CDR1 and CDR2 are SGHNT and YYREEE (reference sequence). CDR3 in DNA: TGTGCCAGCAGCACCGGACCTTCTCGGTCCCAGCATTTT. Residues: CASSTGPSRSQHF.

The rearrangement uses TRBV5-1 and TRBJ1-3; 7 bases align to TRBD1. The J segment lost 0 bases and the V segment lost 4 bases, leaving 7 bases of the junction unmatched. CDR3 length: 16 amino acids. The germline V gene has CDR1 SGHRS and CDR2 YFSETQ. The CDR3 here is CASSPHRGPSGNTIYF. In nucleotides, the CDR3 is TGCGCCAGCAGCCCCCACAGGGGACCCTCTGGAAACACCATATATTTT.

Points on this clone: The identical CDR3 is also encoded by other nucleotide sequences in the sample. V usage is TRBV6-5 and J usage is TRBJ1-1, with D unresolved. This CDR3 is built from 13 residues. Germline loops: CDR1 MNHEY, CDR2 SVGAGI. V was shortened by 2 bases and J by 1 base, with 5 bases between the two germline ends. The CDR3 DNA sequence: TGTGCCAGCAGTTACATTGAGAACACTGAAGCTTTCTTT. It translates to CASSYIENTEAFF.

This chain connects TRBV7-2 to TRBJ2-7; D is unresolved. This CDR3 is built from 13 residues. CDR1 SGHTA and CDR2 FQGNSA come from the germline V gene. Trimming pared 5 bases from V and 4 bases from J, leaving 12 bases between. This CDR3 is CASSARGRYEQYF. Written as DNA, the CDR3 is TGTGCCAGCAGCGCCCGCGGTCGGTACGAGCAGTACTTC.

This clone was counted once. The CDR3 region has the DNA TGTGCCAGCATCCTCAGACAGGGGGCCGACGGGGAGCTGTTTTTT. This codes for CASILRQGADGELFF. The V call is TRBV28, the J call TRBJ2-2; 10 bases fit TRBD1. In germline, CDR1 is MDHEN, CDR2 SYDVKM. The CDR3 runs to 15 residues. After removal of 7 bases from V and 7 bases from J, the junction contained 9 bases not matched to a gene.

The gene calls are TRBV9 and TRBJ1-1, with 7 nucleotides matching TRBD1. V lost 3 bases, J lost 5 bases, and 10 bases stayed unmatched. The germline V gene has CDR1 SGDLS and CDR2 YYNGEE. This CDR3 contains 15 residues. The CDR3 loop reads CASSATQLQGTEAFF. The CDR3 region has the DNA TGTGCCAGCAGCGCCACACAGCTACAGGGGACTGAAGCTTTCTTT.

DNA of the CDR3: TGTGCCAGCCAGAGGGATACTAAAAACATTCAGTACTTC. This gives the protein CASQRDTKNIQYF. The rearrangement links TRBV2 to TRBJ2-4, with D possibly TRBD2 on 5 matching bases. CDR1 and CDR2 (germline): SNHLY, FYNNEI. This CDR3 region has 13 residues. The ends were cut back, 8 bases at V and 4 bases at J, with 12 bases in the middle.

The chain recombines TRBV27 with TRBJ2-6; TRBD1 matches 7 bases. Trimming at V came to 4 bases and at J to 4 bases, leaving 7 bases not matched to a gene. The CDR3 runs 16 residues. CDR1 MNHEY and CDR2 SMNVEV come from the germline V gene (reference sequence). The CDR3 spells CASSWNRGSGANVLTF. The CDR3, as DNA: TGTGCCAGCAGTTGGAACAGGGGATCCGGGGCCAACGTCCTGACTTTC.

The chain employs TRBV4-2 and TRBJ2-7; D possibly corresponds to TRBD2 (5 bases). V lost 1 base, J lost 5 bases, and 9 bases lay in between. The germline gives CDR1 LGHNA, CDR2 YNFKEQ. This CDR3 is built from 13 residues. Here the CDR3 reads CASSQVAGNEQYF. CDR3 nucleotides: TGTGCCAGCAGCCAAGTCGCCGGGAACGAGCAGTACTTC.

This chain joins TRBV14 and TRBJ2-5; either TRBD1 or TRBD2 may fit D (5 bases each). The CDR3 is 12 amino acids. Germline assignment: CDR1 SGHDN and CDR2 FVKESK. Trimming removed 6 bases from V and 5 bases from J, with 10 bases in between. CDR3 residues: CASSRWGETQYF. The CDR3 nucleotides are TGTGCCAGCAGTCGCTGGGGGGAGACCCAGTACTTC.

As to this clone: Other DNA variants within this sample encode the same CDR3. The chain's CDR3 is CASSPSIYEQYF. CDR3 nucleotide sequence: TGTGCCAGCTCACCGTCTATCTACGAGCAGTACTTC. The chain employs TRBV18 and TRBJ2-7, with unresolved D. The ends were cut back, 3 bases at V and 3 bases at J, with 6 bases in the middle. CDR1 is KGHSH and CDR2 is LQKENI in the germline V gene. This CDR3 spans 12 amino acids.

This sequence joins TRBV28 and TRBJ2-5; no definite D call. The CDR3 sequence is 12 residues long. Germline V gene lookup returns CDR1 MDHEN and CDR2 SYDVKM. V lost 6 bases and J lost 4, with 9 bases in between. The CDR3 region has the DNA TGTGCCAGCAGCCCCGAGGTAGAGACCCAGTACTTC. Translated, it gives CASSPEVETQYF.

The chain recombines TRBV7-2 with TRBJ1-3, with D perhaps matching TRBD1 (5 bases). Germline loops: CDR1 SGHTA, CDR2 FQGNSA. The CDR3 is 15 residues long. Trimming left V 6 bases short and J 7 bases short, with 19 bases between. The CDR3: CASSIGGVLGNTIYF. CDR3 DNA: TGTGCCAGCAGTATTGGGGGGGTCCTGGGCAACACCATATATTTT.

CDR3 sequence (DNA): TGCGCCAGCAGCTTCCCCGGGACAGCAAACACCGGGGAGCTGTTTTTT. This codes for CASSFPGTANTGELFF. V usage is TRBV5-1 and J usage is TRBJ2-2; TRBD1 aligns across 7 bases. V was pared by 2 bases and J by 2 bases, with 6 bases of the junction left unmatched. Germline CDR1 is SGHRS and CDR2 is YFSETQ. There are 16 residues in the CDR3.

V usage is TRBV11-2 and J usage is TRBJ1-2; D not certain. This CDR3 is built from 16 residues. CDR1 and CDR2 (germline): SGHAT, FQNNGV. Trimming left V 5 bases short and J 3 bases short, with 19 bases between. Here the CDR3 reads CASSRKEGVADYGYTF. CDR3 nucleotides: TGTGCCAGCAGCCGCAAGGAAGGAGTTGCCGACTATGGCTACACCTTC.

The chain employs TRBV6-6 and TRBJ1-1; D may be TRBD1 (5 bases). The CDR3 covers 16 residues. V was shortened by 4 bases and J by 1 base, with 16 bases between the two germline ends. Per germline, CDR1 MNHNY and CDR2 SVGAGI (reference sequence). In nucleotides, the CDR3 is TGTGCCAGCAGTTGGGACGCCGGGGTACCGAACACTGAAGCTTTCTTT. This gives the protein CASSWDAGVPNTEAFF.